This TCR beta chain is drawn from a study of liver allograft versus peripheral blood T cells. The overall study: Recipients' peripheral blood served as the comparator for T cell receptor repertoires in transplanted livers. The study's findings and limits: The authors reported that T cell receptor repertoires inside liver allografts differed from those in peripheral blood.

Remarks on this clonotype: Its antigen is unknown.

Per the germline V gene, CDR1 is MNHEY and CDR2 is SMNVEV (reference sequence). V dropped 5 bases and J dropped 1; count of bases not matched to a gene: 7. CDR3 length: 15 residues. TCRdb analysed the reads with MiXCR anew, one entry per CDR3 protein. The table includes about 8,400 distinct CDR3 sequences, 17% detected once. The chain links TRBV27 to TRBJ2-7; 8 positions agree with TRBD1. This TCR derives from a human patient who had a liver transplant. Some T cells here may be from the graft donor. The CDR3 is CASSPSGQGSYEQYF. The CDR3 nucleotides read TGTGCCAGCAGTCCCTCTGGACAGGGATCCTACGAGCAGTACTTC.